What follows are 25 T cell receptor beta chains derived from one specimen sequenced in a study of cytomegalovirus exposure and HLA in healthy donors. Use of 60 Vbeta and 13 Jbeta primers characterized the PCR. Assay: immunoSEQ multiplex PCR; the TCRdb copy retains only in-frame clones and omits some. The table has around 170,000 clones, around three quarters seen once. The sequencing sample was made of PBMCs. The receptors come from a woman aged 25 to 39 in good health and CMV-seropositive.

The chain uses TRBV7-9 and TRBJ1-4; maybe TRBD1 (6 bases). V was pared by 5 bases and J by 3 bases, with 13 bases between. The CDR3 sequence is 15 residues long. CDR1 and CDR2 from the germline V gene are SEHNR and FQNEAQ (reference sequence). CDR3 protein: CASSTYRVSNEKLFF. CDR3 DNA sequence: TGTGCCAGCAGCACCTACAGGGTCTCTAATGAAAAACTGTTTTTT.

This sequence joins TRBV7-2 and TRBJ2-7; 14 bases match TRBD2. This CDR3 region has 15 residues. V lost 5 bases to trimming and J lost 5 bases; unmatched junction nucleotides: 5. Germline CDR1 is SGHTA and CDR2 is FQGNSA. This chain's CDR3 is CASSPTSGGAHEQYF. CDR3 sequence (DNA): TGTGCCAGCAGCCCGACTAGCGGGGGGGCCCACGAGCAGTACTTC.

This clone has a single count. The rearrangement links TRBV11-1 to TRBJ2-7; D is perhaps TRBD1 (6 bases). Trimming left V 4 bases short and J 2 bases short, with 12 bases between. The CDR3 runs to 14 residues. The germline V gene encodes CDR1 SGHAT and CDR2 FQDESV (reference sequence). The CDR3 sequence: CASSSFRGAYEQYF. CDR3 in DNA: TGTGCCAGCAGCTCCTTCAGGGGCGCCTACGAGCAGTACTTC.

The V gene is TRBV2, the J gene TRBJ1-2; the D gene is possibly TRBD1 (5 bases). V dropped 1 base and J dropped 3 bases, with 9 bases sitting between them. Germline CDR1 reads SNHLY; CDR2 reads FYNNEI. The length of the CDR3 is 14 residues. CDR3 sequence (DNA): TGTGCCAGCAGTGAAGAGGCGGGGGACTATGGCTACACCTTC. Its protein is CASSEEAGDYGYTF.

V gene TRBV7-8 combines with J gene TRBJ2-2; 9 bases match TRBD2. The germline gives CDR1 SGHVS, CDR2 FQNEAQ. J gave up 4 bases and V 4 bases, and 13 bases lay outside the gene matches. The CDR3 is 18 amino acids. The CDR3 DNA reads TGTGCCAGCAGCTCCCGGGGTAGCGGGGGTCTGACCACCGGGGAGCTGTTTTTT. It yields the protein CASSSRGSGGLTTGELFF.

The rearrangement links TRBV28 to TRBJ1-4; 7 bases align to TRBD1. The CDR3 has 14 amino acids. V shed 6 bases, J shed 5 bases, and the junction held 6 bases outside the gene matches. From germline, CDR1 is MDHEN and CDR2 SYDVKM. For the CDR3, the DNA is TGTGCCAGCAGCCAGGGGGAAAGGAATGAAAAACTGTTTTTT. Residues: CASSQGERNEKLFF.

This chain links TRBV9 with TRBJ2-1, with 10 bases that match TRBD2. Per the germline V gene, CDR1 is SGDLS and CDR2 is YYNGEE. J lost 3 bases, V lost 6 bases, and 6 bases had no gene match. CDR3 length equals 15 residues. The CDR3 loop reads CASTGAGGHYNEQFF. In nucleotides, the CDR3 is TGTGCCAGCACCGGAGCGGGGGGGCACTACAATGAGCAGTTCTTC.

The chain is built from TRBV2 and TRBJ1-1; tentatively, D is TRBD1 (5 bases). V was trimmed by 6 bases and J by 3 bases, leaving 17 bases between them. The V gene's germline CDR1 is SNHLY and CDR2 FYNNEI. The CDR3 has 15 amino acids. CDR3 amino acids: CASSAPGQGDTEAFF. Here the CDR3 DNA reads TGTGCCAGCAGCGCCCCCGGACAAGGGGACACTGAAGCTTTCTTT.

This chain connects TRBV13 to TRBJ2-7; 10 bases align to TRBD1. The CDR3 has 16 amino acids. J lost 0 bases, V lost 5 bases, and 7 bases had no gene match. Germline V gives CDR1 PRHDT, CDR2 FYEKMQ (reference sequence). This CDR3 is CASSARGDRGSYEQYF. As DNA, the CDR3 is TGTGCCAGCAGCGCCCGTGGGGACAGGGGCTCCTACGAGCAGTACTTC. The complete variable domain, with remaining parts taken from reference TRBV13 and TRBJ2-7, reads AAGVIQSPRHLIKEKRETATLKCYPIPRHDTVYWYQQGPGQDPQFLISFYEKMQSDKGSIPDRFSAQQFSDYHSELNMSSLELGDSALYFCASSARGDRGSYEQYFGPGTRLTVT.

CDR3 protein: CASSTIDSYQETQYF. CDR3 coding DNA: TGTGCCAGCAGCACCATCGACTCGTACCAAGAGACCCAGTACTTC. This chain connects TRBV11-2 to TRBJ2-5; no reliable D call. CDR1 and CDR2 from the germline V gene are SGHAT and FQNNGV. The CDR3 sequence is 15 residues long. Trimming stripped 5 bases from V and 0 bases from J, with 13 bases between.

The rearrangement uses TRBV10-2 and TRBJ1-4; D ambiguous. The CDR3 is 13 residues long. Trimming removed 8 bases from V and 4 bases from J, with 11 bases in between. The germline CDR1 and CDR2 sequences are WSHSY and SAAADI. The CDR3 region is CASGGQLNEKLFF. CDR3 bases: TGCGCCAGCGGCGGGCAGCTTAATGAAAAACTGTTTTTT.

The CDR3 DNA follows: TGTGCCAGCAGCCCGCGGGGGACGGATTACGAGCAGTACTTC. Translated, it gives CASSPRGTDYEQYF. The V and J genes are TRBV7-2 and TRBJ2-5, with 7 bases identical to TRBD2. The J call may not be correct, given that the DNA end is closer to TRBJ2-7. The CDR3 spans 14 residues. Germline V gene sequence: CDR1 SGHTA, CDR2 FQGNSA.

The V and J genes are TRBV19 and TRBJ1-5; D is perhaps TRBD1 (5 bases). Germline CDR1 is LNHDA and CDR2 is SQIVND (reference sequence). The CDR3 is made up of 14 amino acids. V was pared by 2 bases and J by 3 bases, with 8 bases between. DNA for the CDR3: TGTGCCAGTAGTATAAACAGGCCCAATCAGCCCCAGCATTTT. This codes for CASSINRPNQPQHF. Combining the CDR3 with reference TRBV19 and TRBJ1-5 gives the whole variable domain DGGITQSPKYLFRKEGQNVTLSCEQNLNHDAMYWYRQDPGQGLRLIYYSQIVNDFQKGDIAEGYSVSREKKESFPLTVTSAQKNPTAFYLCASSINRPNQPQHFGDGTRLSIL.

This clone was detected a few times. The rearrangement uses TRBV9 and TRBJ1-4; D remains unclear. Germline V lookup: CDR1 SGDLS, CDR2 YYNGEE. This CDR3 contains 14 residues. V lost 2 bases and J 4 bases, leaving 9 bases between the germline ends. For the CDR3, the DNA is TGTGCCAGCAGCGTCAGGCCGTTTAATGAAAAACTGTTTTTT. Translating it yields CASSVRPFNEKLFF.

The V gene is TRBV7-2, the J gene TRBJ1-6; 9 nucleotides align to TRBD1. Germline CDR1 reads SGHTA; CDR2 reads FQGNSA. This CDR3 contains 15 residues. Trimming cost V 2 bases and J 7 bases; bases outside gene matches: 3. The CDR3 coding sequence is TGTGCCAGCAGCTTACAACAGGGGGCCAATTCACCCCTCCACTTT. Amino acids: CASSLQQGANSPLHF. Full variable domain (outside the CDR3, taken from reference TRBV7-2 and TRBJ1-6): GAGVSQSPSNKVTEKGKDVELRCDPISGHTALYWYRQSLGQGLEFLIYFQGNSAPDKSGLPSDRFSAERTGGSVSTLTIQRTQQEDSAVYLCASSLQQGANSPLHFGNGTRLTVT.

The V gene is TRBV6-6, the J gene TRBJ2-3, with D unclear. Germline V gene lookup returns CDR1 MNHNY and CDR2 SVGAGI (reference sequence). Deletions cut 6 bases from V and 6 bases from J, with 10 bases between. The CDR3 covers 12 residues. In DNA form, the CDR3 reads TGTGCCAGCAGCCCGTCCGTGGATACGCAGTATTTT. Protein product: CASSPSVDTQYF.

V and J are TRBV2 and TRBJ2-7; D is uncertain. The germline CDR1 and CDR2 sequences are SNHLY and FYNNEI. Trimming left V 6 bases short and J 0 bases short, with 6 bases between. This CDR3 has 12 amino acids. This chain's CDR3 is CASRSLSYEQYF. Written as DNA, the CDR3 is TGTGCCAGCAGGTCCCTCTCCTACGAGCAGTACTTC. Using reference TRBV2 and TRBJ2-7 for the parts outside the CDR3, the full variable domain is EPEVTQTPSHQVTQMGQEVILRCVPISNHLYFYWYRQILGQKVEFLVSFYNNEISEKSEIFDDQFSVERPDGSNFTLKIRSTKLEDSAMYFCASRSLSYEQYFGPGTRLTVT.

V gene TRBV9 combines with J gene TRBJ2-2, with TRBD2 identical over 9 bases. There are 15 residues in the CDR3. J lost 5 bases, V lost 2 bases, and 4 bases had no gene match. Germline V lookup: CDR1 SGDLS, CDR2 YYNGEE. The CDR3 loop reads CASSVAGGRTGELFF. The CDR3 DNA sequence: TGTGCCAGCAGCGTTGCGGGGGGGCGGACCGGGGAGCTGTTTTTT.

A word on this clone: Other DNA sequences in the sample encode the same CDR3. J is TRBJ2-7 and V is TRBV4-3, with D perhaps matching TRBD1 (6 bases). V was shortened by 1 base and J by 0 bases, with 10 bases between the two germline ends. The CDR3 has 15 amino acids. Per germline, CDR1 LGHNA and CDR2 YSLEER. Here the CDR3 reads CASSQGGQGSYEQYF. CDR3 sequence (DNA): TGCGCCAGCAGCCAAGGGGGACAAGGCTCCTACGAGCAGTACTTC.

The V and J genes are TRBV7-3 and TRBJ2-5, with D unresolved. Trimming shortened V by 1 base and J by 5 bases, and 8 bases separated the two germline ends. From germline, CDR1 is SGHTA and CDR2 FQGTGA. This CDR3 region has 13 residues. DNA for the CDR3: TGTGCCAGCAGCTTAAGGATGCGGGAGACCCAGTACTTC. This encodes CASSLRMRETQYF.

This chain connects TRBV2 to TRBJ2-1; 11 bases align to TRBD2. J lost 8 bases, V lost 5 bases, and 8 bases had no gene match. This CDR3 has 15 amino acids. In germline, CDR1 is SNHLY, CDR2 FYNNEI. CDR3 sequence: CASSPTSGGGYEQFF. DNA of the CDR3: TGTGCCAGCAGTCCAACTAGCGGGGGAGGGTATGAGCAGTTCTTC.

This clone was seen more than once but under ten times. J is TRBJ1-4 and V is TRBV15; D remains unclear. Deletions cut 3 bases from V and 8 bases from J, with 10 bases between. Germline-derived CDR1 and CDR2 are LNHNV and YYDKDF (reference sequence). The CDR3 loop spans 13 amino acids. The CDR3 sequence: CATSRGAGEKLFF. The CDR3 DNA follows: TGTGCCACCAGCAGGGGCGCGGGAGAAAAACTGTTTTTT.

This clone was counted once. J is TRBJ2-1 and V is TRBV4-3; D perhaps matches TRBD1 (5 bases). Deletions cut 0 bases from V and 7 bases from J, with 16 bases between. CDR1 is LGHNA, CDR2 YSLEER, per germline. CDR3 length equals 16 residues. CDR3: CASSQDPPPRVNEQFF. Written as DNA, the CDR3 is TGCGCCAGCAGCCAAGATCCCCCCCCCAGGGTGAATGAGCAGTTCTTC.

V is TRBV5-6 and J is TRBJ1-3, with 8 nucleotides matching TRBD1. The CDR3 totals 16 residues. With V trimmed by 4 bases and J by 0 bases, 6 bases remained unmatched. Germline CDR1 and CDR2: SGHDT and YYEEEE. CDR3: CASSPPDRASGNTIYF. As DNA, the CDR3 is TGTGCCAGCAGCCCCCCGGACAGGGCCTCTGGAAACACCATATATTTT.

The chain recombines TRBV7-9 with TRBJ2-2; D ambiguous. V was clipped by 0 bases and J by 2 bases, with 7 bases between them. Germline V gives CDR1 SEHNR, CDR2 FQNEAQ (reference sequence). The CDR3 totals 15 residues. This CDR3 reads CASSLAAGNTGELFF. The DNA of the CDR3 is TGTGCCAGCAGCTTAGCGGCAGGAAACACCGGGGAGCTGTTTTTT.